This entry features one TCR beta chain sequence. TCRdb's copy holds only in-frame clones and misses some; the assay was immunoSEQ multiplex PCR. In the table there are 60,000 to 65,000 clones, roughly 80% of which are singletons. Trimming pared 0 bases from V and 7 bases from J, leaving 7 bases between. Germline V CDR1 and CDR2: SGHRS, YFSETQ. The CDR3 totals 12 residues. This specimen comes from a study of radiotherapy plus CTLA-4 blockade in lung cancer. This chain connects TRBV5-1 to TRBJ1-2; D is unresolved. The clonotype comes from a human donor with non-small cell lung cancer who had a complete response to radiotherapy plus ipilimumab. This sample comprised peripheral blood, obtained from a patient treated with radiotherapy plus ipilimumab. For the CDR3, the DNA is TGCGCCAGCAGCTTGGACTGGGTTGGCTACACCTTC. It translates to CASSLDWVGYTF.